This TCR beta chain appears in the sequencing data of a study of shared clonotypes between healthy human individuals. To note about this clone: The sample holds other DNA sequences that translate to the same CDR3.

The length of the CDR3 is 12 residues. Trimming cost V 4 bases and J 1 base, with 7 bases left between them. Germline V gene sequence: CDR1 SQVTM, CDR2 ANQGSEA. Samples underwent the assay at deep level. Sorted-subset replicate PCRs used roughly 210 ng of genomic DNA. This amount corresponded to tens of thousands of T cell genomes. The data were produced by immunoSEQ multiplex PCR, yet TCRdb's version contains in-frame clones alone and is incomplete. The sample includes approximately 980,000 clones, approximately 80% seen only once; the top ten take roughly 1.5%. The rearrangement links TRBV29-1 to TRBJ1-1; a possible D gene is TRBD1 (5 bases). This TCR came from a man younger than 30 in good health. The sequencing sample was made of memory CD4+ T cells sorted from blood. Subset meaning: CD45RA-negative fraction. The CDR3 coding sequence is TGCAGCGTTGCGAGGGGGAACACTGAAGCTTTCTTT. It is translated as CSVARGNTEAFF.